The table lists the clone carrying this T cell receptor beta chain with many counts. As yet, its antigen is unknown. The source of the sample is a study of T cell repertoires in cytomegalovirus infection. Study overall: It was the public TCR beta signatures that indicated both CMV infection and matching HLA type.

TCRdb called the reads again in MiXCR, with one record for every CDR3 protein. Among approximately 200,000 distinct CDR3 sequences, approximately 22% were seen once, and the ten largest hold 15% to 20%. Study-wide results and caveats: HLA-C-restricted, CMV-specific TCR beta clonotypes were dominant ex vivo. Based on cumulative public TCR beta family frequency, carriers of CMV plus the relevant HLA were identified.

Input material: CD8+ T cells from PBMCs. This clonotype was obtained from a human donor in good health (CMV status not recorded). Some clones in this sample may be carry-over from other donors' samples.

CDR3 in DNA: TGTGCCATCAGTGAGTCTCGGGATCCCGCAGAGACCCAGTACTTC. It encodes CAISESRDPAETQYF. The gene calls are TRBV10-3 and TRBJ2-5, with TRBD2 as a possible D gene (5 bases). The ends were cut back, 0 bases at V and 4 bases at J, with 12 bases in the middle. Germline lookup yields CDR1 ENHRY and CDR2 SYGVKD. This CDR3 spans 15 amino acids.